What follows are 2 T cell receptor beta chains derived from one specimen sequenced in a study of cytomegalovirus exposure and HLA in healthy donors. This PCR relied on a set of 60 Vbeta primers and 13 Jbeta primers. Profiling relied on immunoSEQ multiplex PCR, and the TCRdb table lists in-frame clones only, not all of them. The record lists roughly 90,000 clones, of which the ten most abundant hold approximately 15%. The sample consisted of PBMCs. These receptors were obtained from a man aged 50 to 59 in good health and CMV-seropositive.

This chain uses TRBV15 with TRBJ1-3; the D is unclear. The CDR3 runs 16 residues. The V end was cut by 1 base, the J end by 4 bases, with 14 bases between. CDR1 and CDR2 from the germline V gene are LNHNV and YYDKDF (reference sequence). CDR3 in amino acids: CATSRGGRTIGNTIYF. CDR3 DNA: TGTGCCACCAGCAGAGGAGGAAGGACTATCGGAAACACCATATATTTT.

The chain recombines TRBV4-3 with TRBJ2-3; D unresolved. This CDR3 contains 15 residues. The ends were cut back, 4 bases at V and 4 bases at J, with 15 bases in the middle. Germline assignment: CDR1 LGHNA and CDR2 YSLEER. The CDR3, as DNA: TGCGCCAGCAGCCCTTTCCCCACCCAGGCAGATACGCAGTATTTT. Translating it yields CASSPFPTQADTQYF.